The 5 T cell receptor beta chains below were found in one sample sequenced in a study of CD8 T cells in Susac syndrome. RNA, at about 0.45 to 1 ug, was reverse transcribed with random hexamers. TCRdb re-called the immunoSEQ multiplex PCR reads with MiXCR, one entry per CDR3 protein. The data contain more than 55,000 distinct CDR3 sequences, around 95% of them singletons. The sample consisted of CD8+ T cells from PBMCs. These receptors originate from a human donor in good health.

The chain couples TRBV7-8 to TRBJ1-5; D perhaps matches TRBD1 (6 bases). The CDR3 spans 14 residues. Deletions cut 1 base from V and 5 bases from J, with 9 bases between. Germline V gives CDR1 SGHVS, CDR2 FQNEAQ. The CDR3 sequence is CASSLVAGDQPQHF. CDR3 DNA sequence: TGTGCCAGCAGCTTAGTGGCAGGGGATCAGCCCCAGCATTTT. Full variable domain (missing parts from reference TRBV7-8 and TRBJ1-5): GAGVSQSPRYKVAKRGQDVALRCDPISGHVSLFWYQQALGQGPEFLTYFQNEAQLDKSGLPSDRFFAERPEGSVSTLKIQRTQQEDSAVYLCASSLVAGDQPQHFGDGTRLSIL.

The rearrangement links TRBV25-1 to TRBJ2-5, with D tentatively TRBD1 or TRBD2 (5 bases each). The germline V and J ends were trimmed by 4 bases and 2 bases, with 14 bases remaining between them. The CDR3 runs 15 residues. Germline values: CDR1 MGHDK, CDR2 SYGVNS. The CDR3 spells CASSASPGPQETQYF. The CDR3 DNA reads as TGTGCCAGCAGTGCAAGTCCGGGACCACAAGAGACCCAGTACTTC.

The V gene is TRBV4-1, the J gene TRBJ2-1; 15 nucleotides line up with TRBD2. CDR1 is MGHRA, CDR2 YSYEKL, per germline. V lost 0 bases and J lost 9; bases outside the gene matches: 9. The CDR3 extends over 18 amino acids. The CDR3 protein is CASSQEGLAGGFGSEQFF. The CDR3 DNA sequence: TGCGCCAGCAGCCAAGAGGGACTAGCGGGGGGATTCGGTAGTGAGCAGTTCTTC.

The chain links TRBV28 to TRBJ2-3; 12 nucleotides line up with TRBD2. Looked up from germline, CDR1 is MDHEN and CDR2 is SYDVKM. CDR3 size: 16 residues. J gave up 6 bases and V 6 bases, and 10 bases lay outside the gene matches. The CDR3 sequence is CASSPGLAGPGDTQYF. The CDR3, as DNA: TGTGCCAGCAGCCCAGGACTAGCGGGGCCTGGGGATACGCAGTATTTT.

The J gene is TRBJ2-7, the V gene TRBV2; D is undetermined. This CDR3 is 14 amino acids long. Trimming took off 3 bases at V and 0 bases at J, with 9 bases between the two ends. The germline gives CDR1 SNHLY, CDR2 FYNNEI. The CDR3 nucleotides read TGTGCCAGCAGTGAGTCGGTATTCTCCTACGAGCAGTACTTC. Encoded protein: CASSESVFSYEQYF.